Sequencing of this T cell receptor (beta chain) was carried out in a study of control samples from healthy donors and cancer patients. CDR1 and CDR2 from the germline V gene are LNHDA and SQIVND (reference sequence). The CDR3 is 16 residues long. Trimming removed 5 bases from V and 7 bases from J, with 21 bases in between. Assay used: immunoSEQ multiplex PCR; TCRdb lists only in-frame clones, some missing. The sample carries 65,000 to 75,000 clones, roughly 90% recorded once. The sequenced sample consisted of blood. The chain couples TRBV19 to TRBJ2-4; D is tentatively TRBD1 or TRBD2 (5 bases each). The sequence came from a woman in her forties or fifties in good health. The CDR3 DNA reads TGTGCCAGTAGTCTCGGGGCGGGCTTTAAAGGTAACATTCAGTACTTC. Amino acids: CASSLGAGFKGNIQYF.